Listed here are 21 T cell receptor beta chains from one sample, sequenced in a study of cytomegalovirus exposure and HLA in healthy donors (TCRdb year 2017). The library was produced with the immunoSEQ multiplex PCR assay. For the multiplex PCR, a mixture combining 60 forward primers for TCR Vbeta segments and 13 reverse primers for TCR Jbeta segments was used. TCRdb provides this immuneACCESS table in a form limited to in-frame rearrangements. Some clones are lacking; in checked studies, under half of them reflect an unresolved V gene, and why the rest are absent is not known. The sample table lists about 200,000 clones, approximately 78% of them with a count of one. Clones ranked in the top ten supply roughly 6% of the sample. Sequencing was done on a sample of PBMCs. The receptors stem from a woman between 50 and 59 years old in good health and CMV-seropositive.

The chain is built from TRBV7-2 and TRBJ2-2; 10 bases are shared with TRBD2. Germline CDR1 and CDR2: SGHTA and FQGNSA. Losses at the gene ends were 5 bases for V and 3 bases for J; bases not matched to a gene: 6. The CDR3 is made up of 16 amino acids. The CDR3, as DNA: TGTGCCAGCAGCGTGCGGCTAGCGGGGGACACCGGGGAGCTGTTTTTT. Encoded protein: CASSVRLAGDTGELFF.

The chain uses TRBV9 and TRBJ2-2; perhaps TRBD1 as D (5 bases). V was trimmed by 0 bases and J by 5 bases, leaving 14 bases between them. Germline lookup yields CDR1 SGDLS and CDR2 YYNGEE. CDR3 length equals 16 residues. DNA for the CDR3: TGTGCCAGCAGCGTAGGTCCAGGGTCGGTGACCGGGGAGCTGTTTTTT. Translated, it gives CASSVGPGSVTGELFF. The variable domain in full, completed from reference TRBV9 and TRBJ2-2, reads DSGVTQTPKHLITATGQRVTLRCSPRSGDLSVYWYQQSLDQGLQFLIQYYNGEERAKGNILERFSAQQFPDLHSELNLSSLELGDSALYFCASSVGPGSVTGELFFGEGSRLTVL.

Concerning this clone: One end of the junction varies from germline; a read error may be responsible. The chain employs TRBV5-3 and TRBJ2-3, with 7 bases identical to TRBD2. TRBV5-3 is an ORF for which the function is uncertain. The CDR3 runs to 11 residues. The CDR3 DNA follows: TGTGCCAGAAGCTTGCGGCTAGCGGAACTTTTT. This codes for CARSLRLAELF.

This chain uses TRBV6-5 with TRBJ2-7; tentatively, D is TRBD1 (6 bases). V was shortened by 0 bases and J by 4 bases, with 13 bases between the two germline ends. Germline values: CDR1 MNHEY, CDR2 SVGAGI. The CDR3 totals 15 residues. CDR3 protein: CASSYSSGHPYEQYF. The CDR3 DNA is TGTGCCAGCAGTTACTCCTCGGGACATCCGTACGAGCAGTACTTC.

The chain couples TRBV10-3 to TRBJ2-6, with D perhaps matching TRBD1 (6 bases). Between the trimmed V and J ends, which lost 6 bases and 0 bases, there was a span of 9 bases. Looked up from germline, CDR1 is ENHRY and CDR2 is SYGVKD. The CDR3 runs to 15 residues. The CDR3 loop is CAIRDSLSGANVLTF. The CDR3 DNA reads TGTGCCATCAGGGACAGCCTCTCTGGGGCCAACGTCCTGACTTTC.

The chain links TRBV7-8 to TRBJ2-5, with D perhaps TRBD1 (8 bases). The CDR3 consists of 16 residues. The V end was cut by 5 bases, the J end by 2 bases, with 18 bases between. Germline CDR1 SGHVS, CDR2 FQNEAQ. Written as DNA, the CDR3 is TGTGCCAGCAGCCCCGGGATACAGGGGGGGCAAGAGACCCAGTACTTC. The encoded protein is CASSPGIQGGQETQYF.

CDR3 loop: CASSRDRNGNTIYF. Here the CDR3 DNA reads TGTGCCAGTAGCCGGGACAGGAATGGAAACACCATATATTTT. V and J are TRBV19 and TRBJ1-3, with 8 bases identical to TRBD1. With V trimmed by 6 bases and J by 3 bases, 4 bases remained unmatched. This CDR3 region has 14 residues. Germline V gene data show CDR1 as LNHDA and CDR2 as SQIVND (reference sequence).

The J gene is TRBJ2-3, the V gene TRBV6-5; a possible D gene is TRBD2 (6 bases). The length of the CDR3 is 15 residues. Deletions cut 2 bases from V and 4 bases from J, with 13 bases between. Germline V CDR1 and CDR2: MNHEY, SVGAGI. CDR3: CASSYGGSGADTQYF. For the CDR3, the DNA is TGTGCCAGCAGTTACGGAGGGTCCGGGGCAGATACGCAGTATTTT.

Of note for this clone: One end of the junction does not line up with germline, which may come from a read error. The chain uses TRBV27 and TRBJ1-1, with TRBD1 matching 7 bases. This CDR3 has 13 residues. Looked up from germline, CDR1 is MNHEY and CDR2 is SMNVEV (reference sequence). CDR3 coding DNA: TGTGCCAGCAGTCCAGACAGGGAGACTGAAACTTTCTTT. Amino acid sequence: CASSPDRETETFF.

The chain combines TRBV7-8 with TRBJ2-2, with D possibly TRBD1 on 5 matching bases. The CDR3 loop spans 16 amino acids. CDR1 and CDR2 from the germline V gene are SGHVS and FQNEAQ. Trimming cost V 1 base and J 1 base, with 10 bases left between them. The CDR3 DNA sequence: TGTGCCAGCAGCTTAGAGACAGCCCTGAACACCGGGGAGCTGTTTTTT. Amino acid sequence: CASSLETALNTGELFF.

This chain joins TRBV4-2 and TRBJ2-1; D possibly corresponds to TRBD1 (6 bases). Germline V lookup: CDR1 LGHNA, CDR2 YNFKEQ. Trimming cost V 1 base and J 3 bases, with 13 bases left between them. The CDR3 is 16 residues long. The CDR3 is CASSQGGRGNYNEQFF. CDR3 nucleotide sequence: TGTGCCAGCAGCCAAGGGGGTAGGGGGAACTACAATGAGCAGTTCTTC.

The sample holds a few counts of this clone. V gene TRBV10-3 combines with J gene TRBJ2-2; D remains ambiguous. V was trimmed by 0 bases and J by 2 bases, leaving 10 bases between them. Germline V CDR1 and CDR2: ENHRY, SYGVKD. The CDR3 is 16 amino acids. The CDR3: CAISESRMINTGELFF. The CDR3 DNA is TGTGCCATCAGTGAGTCGCGGATGATAAACACCGGGGAGCTGTTTTTT.

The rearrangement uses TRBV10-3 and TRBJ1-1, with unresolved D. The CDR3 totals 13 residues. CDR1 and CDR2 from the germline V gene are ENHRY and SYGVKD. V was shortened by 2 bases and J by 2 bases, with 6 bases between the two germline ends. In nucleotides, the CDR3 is TGTGCCATCAGTGAGGGAGTAAACACTGAAGCTTTCTTT. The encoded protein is CAISEGVNTEAFF.

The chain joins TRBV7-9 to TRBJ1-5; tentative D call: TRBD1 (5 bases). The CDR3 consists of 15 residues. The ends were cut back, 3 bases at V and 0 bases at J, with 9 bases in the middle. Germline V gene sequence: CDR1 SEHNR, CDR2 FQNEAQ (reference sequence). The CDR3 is CASSFGGSSNQPQHF. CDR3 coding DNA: TGTGCCAGCAGCTTCGGGGGAAGTAGCAATCAGCCCCAGCATTTT.

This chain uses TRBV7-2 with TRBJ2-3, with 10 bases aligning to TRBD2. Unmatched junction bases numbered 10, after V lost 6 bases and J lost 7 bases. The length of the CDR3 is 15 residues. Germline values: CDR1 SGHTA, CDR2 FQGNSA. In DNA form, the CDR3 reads TGTGCCAGCAGATTGAGCGGGGGGGGCATTTATACGCAGTATTTT. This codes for CASRLSGGGIYTQYF.

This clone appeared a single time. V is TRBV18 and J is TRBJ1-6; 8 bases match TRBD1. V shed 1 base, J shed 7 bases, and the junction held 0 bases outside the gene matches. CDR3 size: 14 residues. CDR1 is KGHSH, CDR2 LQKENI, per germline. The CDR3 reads CASSPRQGNSPLHF. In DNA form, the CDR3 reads TGTGCCAGCTCACCACGACAGGGGAATTCACCCCTCCACTTT.

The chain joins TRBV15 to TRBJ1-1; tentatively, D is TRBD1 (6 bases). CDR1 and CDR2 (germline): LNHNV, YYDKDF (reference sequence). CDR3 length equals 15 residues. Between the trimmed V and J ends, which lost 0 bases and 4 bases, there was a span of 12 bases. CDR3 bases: TGTGCCACCAGCAGAGAGGGGGGGCTTGGCACTGAAGCTTTCTTT. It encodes CATSREGGLGTEAFF.

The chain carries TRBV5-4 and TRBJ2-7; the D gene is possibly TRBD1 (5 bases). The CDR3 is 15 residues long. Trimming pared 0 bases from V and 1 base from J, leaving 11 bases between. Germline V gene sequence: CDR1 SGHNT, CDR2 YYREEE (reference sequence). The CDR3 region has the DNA TGTGCCAGCAGCTTGGCCTCAGGGCTTTCCTACGAGCAGTACTTC. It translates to CASSLASGLSYEQYF.

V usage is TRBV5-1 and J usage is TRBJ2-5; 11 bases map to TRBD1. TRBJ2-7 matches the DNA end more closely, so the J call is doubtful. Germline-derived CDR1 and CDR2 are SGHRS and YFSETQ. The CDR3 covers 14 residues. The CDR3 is CASSAGTGGYEQYF. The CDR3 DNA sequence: TGCGCCAGCAGCGCCGGGACAGGGGGCTACGAGCAGTACTTC.

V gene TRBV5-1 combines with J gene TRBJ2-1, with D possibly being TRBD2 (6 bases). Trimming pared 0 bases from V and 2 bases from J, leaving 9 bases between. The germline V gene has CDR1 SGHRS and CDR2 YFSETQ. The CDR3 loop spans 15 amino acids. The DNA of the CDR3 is TGCGCCAGCAGCTTGGTAGCGGAGACCTACAATGAGCAGTTCTTC. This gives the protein CASSLVAETYNEQFF.

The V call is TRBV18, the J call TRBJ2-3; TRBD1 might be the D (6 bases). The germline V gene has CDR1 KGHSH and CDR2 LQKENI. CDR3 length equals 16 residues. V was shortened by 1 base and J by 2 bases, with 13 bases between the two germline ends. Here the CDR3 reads CASSPLRTAITDTQYF. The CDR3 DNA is TGTGCCAGCTCACCACTCCGGACAGCCATCACAGATACGCAGTATTTT. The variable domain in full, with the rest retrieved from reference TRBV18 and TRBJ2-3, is NAGVMQNPRHLVRRRGQEARLRCSPMKGHSHVYWYRQLPEEGLKFMVYLQKENIIDESGMPKERFSAEFPKEGPSILRIQQVVRGDSAAYFCASSPLRTAITDTQYFGPGTRLTVL.